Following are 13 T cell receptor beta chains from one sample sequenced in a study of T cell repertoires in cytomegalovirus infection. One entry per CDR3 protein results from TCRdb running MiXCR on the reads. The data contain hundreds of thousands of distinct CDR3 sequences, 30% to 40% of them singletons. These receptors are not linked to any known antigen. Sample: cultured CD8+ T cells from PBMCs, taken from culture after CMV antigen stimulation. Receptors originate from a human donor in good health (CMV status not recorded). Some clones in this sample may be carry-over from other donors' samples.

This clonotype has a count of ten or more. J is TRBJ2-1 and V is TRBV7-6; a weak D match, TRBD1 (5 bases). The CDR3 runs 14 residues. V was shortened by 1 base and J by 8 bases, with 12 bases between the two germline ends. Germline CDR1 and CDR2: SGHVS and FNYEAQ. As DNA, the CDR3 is TGTGCCAGCAGCTTAGAAAGGATAGGGGATGAGCAGTTCTTC. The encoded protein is CASSLERIGDEQFF.

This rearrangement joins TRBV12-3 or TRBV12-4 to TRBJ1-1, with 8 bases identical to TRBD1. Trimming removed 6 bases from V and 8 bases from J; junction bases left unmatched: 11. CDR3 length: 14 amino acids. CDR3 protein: CASSHLGTGQEAFF. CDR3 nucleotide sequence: TGTGCCAGCAGCCATTTAGGGACAGGACAAGAAGCTTTCTTT.

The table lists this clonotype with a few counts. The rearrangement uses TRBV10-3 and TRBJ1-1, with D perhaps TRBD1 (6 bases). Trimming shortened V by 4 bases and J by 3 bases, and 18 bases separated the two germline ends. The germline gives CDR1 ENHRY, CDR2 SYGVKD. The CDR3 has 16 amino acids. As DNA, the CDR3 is TGTGCCATCAGTGTTAGGGGGAGTGGGGGAGACACTGAAGCTTTCTTT. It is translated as CAISVRGSGGDTEAFF.

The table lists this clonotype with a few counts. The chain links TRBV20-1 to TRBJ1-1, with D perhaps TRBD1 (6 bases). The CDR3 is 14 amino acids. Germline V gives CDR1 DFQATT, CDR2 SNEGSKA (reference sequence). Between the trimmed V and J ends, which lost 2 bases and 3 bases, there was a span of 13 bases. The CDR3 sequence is CSARLTGLDTEAFF. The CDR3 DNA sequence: TGCAGTGCTAGACTGACAGGACTGGACACTGAAGCTTTCTTT.

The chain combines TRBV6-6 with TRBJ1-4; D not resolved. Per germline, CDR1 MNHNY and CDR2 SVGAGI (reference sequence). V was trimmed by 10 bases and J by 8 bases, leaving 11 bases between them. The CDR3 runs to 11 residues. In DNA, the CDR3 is TGTGCCACTCGAGAGACCGAAAAACTGTTTTTT. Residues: CATRETEKLFF.

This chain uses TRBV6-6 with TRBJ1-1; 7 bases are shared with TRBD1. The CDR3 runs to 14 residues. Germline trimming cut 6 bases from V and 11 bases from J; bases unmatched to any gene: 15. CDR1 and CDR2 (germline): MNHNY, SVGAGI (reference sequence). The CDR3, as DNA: TGTGCCAGCAGCCCTAACTCAGACAGGGAAGAGGCTTTCTTT. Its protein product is CASSPNSDREEAFF.

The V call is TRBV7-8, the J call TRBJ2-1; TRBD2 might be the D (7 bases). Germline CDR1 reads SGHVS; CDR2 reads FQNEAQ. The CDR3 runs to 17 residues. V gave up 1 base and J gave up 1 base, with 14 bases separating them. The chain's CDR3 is CASSLGRGGFSYNEQFF. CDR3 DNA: TGTGCCAGCAGCTTAGGGCGCGGGGGCTTTTCCTACAATGAGCAGTTCTTC.

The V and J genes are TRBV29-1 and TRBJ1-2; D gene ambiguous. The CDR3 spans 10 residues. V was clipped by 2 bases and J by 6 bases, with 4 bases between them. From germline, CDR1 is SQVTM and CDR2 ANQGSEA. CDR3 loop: CSVERDGYTF. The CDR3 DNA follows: TGCAGCGTTGAAAGGGATGGCTACACCTTC.

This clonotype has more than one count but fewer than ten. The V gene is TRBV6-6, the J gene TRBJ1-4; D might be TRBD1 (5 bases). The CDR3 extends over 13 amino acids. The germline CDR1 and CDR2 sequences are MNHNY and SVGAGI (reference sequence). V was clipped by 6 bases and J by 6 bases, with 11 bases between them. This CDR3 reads CASRDTRDEKLFF. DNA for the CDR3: TGTGCCAGCAGGGACACCCGAGATGAAAAACTGTTTTTT.

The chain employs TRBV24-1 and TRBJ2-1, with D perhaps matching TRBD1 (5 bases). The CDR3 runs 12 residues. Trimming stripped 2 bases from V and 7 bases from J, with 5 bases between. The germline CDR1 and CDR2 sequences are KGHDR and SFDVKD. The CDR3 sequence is CATSDSGNEQFF. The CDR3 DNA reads TGTGCCACCAGTGATTCAGGGAATGAGCAGTTCTTC.

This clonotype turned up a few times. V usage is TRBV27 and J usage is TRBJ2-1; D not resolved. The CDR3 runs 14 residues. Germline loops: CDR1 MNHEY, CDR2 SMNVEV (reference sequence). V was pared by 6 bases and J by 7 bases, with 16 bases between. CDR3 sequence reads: CASSFSRVGNEQFF. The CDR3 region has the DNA TGTGCCAGCAGCTTTAGTCGGGTGGGGAATGAGCAGTTCTTC.

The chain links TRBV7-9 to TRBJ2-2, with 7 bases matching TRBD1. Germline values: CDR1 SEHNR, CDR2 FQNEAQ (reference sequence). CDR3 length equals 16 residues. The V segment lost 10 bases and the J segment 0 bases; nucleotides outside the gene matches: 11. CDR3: CANRSQGQTNTGELFF. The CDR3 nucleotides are TGTGCCAACAGATCTCAGGGACAGACGAACACCGGGGAGCTGTTTTTT.

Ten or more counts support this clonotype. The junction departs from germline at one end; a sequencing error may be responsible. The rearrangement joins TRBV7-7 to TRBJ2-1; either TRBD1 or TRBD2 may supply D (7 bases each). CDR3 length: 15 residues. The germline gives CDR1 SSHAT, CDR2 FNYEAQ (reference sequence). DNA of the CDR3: TGTGCTAGCAGCTTAGGGAGGGGGCCCAACAATGAGCAGTTCTTC. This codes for CASSLGRGPNNEQFF.